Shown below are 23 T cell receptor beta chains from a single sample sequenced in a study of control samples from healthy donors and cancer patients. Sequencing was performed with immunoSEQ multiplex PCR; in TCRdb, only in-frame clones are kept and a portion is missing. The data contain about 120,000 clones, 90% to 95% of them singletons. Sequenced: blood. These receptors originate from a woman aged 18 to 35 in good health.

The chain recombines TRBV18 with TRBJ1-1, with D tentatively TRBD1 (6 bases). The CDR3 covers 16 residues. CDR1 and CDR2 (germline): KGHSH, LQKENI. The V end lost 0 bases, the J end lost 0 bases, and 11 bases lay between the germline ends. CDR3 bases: TGTGCCAGCTCACCACCCAGCAGGGGAGTGAACACTGAAGCTTTCTTT. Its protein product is CASSPPSRGVNTEAFF.

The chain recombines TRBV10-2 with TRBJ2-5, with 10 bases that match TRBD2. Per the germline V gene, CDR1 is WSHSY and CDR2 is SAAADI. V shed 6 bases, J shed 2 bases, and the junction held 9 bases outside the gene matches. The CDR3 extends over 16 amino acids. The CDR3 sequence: CASSDLLAGEQETQYF. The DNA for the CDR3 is TGCGCCAGCAGCGACCTCCTAGCGGGGGAACAAGAGACCCAGTACTTC.

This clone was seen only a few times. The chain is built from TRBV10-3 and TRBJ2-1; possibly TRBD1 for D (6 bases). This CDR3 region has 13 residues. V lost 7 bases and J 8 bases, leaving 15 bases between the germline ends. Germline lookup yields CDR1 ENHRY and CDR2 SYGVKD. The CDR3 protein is CAIKDSSTDEQFF. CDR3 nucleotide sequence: TGTGCCATCAAGGACAGTAGCACCGATGAGCAGTTCTTC.

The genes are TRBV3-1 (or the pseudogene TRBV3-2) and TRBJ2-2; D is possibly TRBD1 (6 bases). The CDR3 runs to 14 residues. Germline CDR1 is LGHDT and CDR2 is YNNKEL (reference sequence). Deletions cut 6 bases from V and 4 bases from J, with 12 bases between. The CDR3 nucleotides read TGTGCCAGCAGTCTAAGCAGGGGCACCGGGGAGCTGTTTTTT. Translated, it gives CASSLSRGTGELFF.

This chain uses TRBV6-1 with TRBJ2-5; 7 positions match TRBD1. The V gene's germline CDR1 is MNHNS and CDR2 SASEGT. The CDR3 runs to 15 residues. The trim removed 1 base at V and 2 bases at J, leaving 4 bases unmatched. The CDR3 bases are TGTGCCAGCAGTGAAGTGGGGGACAGACAAGAGACCCAGTACTTC. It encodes CASSEVGDRQETQYF.

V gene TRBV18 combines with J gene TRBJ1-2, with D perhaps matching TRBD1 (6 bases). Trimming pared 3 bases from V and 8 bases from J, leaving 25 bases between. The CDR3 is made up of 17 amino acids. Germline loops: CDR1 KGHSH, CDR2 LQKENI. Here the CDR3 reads CASSPSRGVQDSGGYTF. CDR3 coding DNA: TGTGCCAGCTCACCGTCGAGGGGGGTTCAAGATTCGGGCGGCTACACCTTC. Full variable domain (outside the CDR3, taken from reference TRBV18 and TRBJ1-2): NAGVMQNPRHLVRRRGQEARLRCSPMKGHSHVYWYRQLPEEGLKFMVYLQKENIIDESGMPKERFSAEFPKEGPSILRIQQVVRGDSAAYFCASSPSRGVQDSGGYTFGSGTRLTVV.

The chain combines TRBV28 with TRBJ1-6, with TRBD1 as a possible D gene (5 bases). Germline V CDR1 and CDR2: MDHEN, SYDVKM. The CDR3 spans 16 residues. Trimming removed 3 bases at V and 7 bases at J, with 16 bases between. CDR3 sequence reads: CASSFSSDSENSPLHF. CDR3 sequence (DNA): TGTGCCAGCAGTTTCTCATCCGACAGCGAGAATTCACCCCTCCACTTT.

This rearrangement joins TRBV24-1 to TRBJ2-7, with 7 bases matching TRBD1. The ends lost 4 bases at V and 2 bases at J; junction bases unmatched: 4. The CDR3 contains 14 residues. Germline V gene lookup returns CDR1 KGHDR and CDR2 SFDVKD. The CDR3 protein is CATSEWDSPYEQYF. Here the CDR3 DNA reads TGTGCCACCAGTGAGTGGGACAGCCCCTACGAGCAGTACTTC.

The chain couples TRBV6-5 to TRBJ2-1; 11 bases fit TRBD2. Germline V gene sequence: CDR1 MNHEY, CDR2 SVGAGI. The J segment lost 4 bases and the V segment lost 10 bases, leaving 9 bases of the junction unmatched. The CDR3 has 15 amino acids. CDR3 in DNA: TGTGCCACCCGTACTAGCGGGAGTTGGTACAATGAGCAGTTCTTC. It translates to CATRTSGSWYNEQFF.

This CDR3 reads CATREGGTDTQYF. The CDR3 bases are TGCGCCACCCGAGAGGGAGGGACAGATACGCAGTATTTT. The chain links TRBV5-1 to TRBJ2-3; 7 nucleotides line up with TRBD2. V shed 9 bases, J shed 3 bases, and the junction held 7 bases outside the gene matches. Germline V CDR1 and CDR2: SGHRS, YFSETQ. The CDR3 contains 13 residues.

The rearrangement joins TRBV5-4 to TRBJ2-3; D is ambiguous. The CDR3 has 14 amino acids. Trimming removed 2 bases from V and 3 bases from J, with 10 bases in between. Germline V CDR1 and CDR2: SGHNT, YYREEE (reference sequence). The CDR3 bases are TGTGCCAGCAGCTTCGAATTAATGACAGATACGCAGTATTTT. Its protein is CASSFELMTDTQYF.

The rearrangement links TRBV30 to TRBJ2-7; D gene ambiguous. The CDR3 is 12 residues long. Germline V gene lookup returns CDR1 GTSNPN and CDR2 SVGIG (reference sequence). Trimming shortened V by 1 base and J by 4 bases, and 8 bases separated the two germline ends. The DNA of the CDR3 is TGTGCCTGGAGTGGGGTGAGTTACGAGCAGTACTTC. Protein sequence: CAWSGVSYEQYF.

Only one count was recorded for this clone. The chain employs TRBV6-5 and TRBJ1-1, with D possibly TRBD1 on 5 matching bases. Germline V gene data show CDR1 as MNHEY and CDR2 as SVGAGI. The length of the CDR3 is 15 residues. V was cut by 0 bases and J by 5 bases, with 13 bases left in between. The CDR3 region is CASSYSLSGRTEAFF. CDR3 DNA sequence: TGTGCCAGCAGTTACTCGTTGTCAGGGCGAACTGAAGCTTTCTTT.

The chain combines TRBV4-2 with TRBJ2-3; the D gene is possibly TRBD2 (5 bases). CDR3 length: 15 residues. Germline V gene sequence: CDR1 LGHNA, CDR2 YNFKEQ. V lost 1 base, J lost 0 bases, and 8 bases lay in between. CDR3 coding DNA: TGTGCCAGCAGCCAAGCGGGGTCTAGCACAGATACGCAGTATTTT. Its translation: CASSQAGSSTDTQYF.

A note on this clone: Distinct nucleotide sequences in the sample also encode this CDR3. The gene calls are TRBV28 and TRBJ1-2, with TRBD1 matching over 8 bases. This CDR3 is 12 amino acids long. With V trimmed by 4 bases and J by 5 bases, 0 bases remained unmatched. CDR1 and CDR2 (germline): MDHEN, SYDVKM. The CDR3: CASSYRGYGYTF. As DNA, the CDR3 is TGTGCCAGCAGTTACAGGGGGTATGGCTACACCTTC.

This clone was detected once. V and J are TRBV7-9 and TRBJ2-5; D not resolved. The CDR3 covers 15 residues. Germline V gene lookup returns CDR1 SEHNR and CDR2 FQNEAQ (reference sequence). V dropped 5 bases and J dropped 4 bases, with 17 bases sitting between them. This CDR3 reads CASSLRQSSVETQYF. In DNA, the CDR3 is TGTGCCAGCAGCCTCCGCCAGAGCTCCGTAGAGACCCAGTACTTC.

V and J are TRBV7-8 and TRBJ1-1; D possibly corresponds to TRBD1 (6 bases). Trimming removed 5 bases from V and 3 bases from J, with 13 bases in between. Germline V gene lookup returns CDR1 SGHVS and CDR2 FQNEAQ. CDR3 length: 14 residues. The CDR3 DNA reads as TGTGCCAGCAGCACCAGAGGGGGGGACACTGAAGCTTTCTTT. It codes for CASSTRGGDTEAFF.

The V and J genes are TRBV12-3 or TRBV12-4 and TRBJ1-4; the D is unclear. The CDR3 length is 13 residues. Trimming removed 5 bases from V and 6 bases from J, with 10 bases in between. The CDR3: CASSLYPYEKLFF. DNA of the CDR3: TGTGCCAGCAGTCTCTACCCCTATGAAAAACTGTTTTTT.

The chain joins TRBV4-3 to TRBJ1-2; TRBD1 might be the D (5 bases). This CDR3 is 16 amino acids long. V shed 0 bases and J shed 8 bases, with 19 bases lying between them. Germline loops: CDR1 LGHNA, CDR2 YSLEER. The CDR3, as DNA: TGCGCCAGCAGCCAAGAAAGCTCGGGAGGGGCGGACGGCTACACCTTC. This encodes CASSQESSGGADGYTF.

CDR3 in DNA: TGTGCCAGCAGCGCGTACGATACCGGGACTTACACCGGGGAGCTGTTTTTT. It encodes CASSAYDTGTYTGELFF. The V call is TRBV9, the J call TRBJ2-2; D perhaps matches TRBD2 (6 bases). V lost 3 bases to trimming and J lost 3 bases, with 18 bases between them. The CDR3 runs to 17 residues. Per the germline V gene, CDR1 is SGDLS and CDR2 is YYNGEE.

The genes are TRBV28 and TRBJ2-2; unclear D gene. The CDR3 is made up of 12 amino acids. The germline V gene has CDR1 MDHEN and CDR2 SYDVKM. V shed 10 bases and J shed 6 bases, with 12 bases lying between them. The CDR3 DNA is TGTGCCACCAATAACTTCCCCGGGGAGCTGTTTTTT. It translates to CATNNFPGELFF.

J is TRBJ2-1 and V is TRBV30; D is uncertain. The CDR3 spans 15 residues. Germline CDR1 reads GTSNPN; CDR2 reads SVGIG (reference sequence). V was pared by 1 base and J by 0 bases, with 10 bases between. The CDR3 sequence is CAWSAIEYSYNEQFF. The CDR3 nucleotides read TGTGCCTGGAGTGCTATCGAGTACTCCTACAATGAGCAGTTCTTC.

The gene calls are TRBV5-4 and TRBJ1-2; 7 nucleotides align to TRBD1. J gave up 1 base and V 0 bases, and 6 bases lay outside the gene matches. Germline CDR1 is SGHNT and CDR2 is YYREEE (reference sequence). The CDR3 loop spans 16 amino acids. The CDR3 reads CASSLASGQRNYGYTF. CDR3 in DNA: TGTGCCAGCAGCTTGGCATCGGGACAGCGTAACTATGGCTACACCTTC. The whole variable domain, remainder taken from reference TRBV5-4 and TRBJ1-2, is ETGVTQSPTHLIKTRGQQVTLRCSSQSGHNTVSWYQQALGQGPQFIFQYYREEENGRGNFPPRFSGLQFPNYSSELNVNALELDDSALYLCASSLASGQRNYGYTFGSGTRLTVV.